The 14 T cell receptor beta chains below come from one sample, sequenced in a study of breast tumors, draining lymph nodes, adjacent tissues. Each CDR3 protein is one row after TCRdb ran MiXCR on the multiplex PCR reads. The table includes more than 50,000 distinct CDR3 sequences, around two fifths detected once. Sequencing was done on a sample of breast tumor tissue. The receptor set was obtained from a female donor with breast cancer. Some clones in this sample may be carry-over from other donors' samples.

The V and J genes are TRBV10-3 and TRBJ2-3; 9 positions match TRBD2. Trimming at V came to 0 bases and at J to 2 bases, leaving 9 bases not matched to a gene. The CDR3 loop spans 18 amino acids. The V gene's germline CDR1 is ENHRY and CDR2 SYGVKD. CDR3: CAISESKLAGKYTDTQYF. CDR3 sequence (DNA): TGTGCCATCAGTGAGTCGAAGCTAGCGGGGAAATACACAGATACGCAGTATTTT.

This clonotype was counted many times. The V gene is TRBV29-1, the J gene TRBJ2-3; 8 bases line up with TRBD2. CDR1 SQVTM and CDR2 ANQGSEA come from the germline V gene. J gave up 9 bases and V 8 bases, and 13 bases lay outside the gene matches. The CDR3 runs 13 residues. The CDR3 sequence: CSLRTGTSPTQYF. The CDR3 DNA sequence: TGCAGCCTTCGGACCGGGACTAGTCCCACGCAGTATTTT.

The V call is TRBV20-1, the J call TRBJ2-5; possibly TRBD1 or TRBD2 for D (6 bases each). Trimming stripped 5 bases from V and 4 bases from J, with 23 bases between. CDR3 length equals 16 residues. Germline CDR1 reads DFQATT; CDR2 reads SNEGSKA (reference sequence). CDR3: CSAEGDTRDSGETQYF. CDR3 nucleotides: TGCAGTGCTGAGGGGGATACCCGGGACTCAGGAGAGACCCAGTACTTC.

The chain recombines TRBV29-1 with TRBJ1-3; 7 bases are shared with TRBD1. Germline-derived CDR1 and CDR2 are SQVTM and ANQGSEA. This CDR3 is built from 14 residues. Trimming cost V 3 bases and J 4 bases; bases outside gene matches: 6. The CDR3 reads CSVDAGGGGNTIYF. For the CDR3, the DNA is TGCAGCGTTGATGCAGGGGGAGGCGGAAACACCATATATTTT.

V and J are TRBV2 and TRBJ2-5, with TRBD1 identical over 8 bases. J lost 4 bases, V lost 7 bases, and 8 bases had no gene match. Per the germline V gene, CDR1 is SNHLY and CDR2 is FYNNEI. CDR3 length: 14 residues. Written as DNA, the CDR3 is TGTGCCAGCACCGCCCGGACAGGGAGAGAGACCCAGTACTTC. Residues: CASTARTGRETQYF.

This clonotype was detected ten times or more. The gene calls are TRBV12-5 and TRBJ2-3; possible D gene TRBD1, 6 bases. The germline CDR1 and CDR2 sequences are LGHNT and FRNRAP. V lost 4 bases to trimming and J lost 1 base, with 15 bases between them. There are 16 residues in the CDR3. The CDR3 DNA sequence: TGTGCTAGTGGTTCCGGCCGGACAGCTCGCACAGATACGCAGTATTTT. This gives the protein CASGSGRTARTDTQYF.

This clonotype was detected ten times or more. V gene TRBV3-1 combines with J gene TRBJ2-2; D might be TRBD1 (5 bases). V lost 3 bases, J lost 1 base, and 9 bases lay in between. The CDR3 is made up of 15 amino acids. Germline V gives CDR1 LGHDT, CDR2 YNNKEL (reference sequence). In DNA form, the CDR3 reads TGTGCCAGCAGCCATTCGACAGAGAACACCGGGGAGCTGTTTTTT. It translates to CASSHSTENTGELFF.

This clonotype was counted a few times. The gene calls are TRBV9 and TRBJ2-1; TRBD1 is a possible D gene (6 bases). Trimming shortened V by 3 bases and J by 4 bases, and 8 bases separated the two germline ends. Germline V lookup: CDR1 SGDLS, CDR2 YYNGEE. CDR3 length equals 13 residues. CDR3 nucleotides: TGTGCCAGCAGCGCTGGACAGTACAATGAGCAGTTCTTC. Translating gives CASSAGQYNEQFF.

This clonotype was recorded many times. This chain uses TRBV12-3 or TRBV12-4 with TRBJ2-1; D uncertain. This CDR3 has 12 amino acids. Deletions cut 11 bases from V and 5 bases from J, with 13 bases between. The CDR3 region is CAVSKWDNEQFF. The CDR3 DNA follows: TGTGCCGTGAGCAAGTGGGACAATGAGCAGTTCTTC.

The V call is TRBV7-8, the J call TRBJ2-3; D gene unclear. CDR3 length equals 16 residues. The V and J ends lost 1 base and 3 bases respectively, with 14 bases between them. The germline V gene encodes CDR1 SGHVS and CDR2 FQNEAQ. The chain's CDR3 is CASSLGGNVGTDTQYF. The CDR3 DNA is TGTGCCAGCAGCTTAGGTGGGAACGTGGGTACAGATACGCAGTATTTT.

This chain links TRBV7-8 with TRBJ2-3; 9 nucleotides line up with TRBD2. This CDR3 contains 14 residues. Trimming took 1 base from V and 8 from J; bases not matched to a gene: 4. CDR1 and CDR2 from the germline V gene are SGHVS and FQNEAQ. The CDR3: CASSLGAGGGTQYF. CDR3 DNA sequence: TGTGCCAGCAGCTTAGGAGCGGGAGGAGGTACGCAGTATTTT.

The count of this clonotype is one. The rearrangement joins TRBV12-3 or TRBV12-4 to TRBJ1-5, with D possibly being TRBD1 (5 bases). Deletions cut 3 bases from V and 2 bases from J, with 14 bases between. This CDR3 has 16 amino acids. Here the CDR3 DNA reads TGTGCCAGCAGTTTCGGGGACGGGCGAGGCAATCAGCCCCAGCATTTT. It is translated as CASSFGDGRGNQPQHF.

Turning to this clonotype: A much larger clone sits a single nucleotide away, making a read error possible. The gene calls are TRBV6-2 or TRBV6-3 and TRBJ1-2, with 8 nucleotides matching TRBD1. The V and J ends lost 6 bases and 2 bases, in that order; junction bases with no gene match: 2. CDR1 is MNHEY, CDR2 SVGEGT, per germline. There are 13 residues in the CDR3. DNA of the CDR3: TGTGCCAGCAGAAGGACAGGGAACTATGGCTACACCTTC. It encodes CASRRTGNYGYTF.

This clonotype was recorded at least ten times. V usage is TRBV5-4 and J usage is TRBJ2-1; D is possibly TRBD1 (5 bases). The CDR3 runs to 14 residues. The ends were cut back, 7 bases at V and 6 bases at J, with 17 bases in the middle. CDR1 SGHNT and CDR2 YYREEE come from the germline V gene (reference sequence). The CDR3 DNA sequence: TGTGCCAGCGAATTAATTGCAGACAGCAATGAGCAGTTCTTC. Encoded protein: CASELIADSNEQFF.